These 2 T cell receptor beta chains share one sample of origin, sequenced in a study of early T cells in non-severe SARS-CoV-2 infection. TCRdb re-derived calls from the 5' RACE reads in MiXCR, one entry per CDR3 protein. The table has around 35,000 distinct CDR3 sequences, roughly 5.9% seen once. What was sequenced was whole blood. The receptors were gathered from an adult who was a healthcare worker with PCR-confirmed SARS-CoV-2 infection or an uninfected control (not recorded which).

The sample holds a few counts of this clonotype. The chain joins TRBV30 to TRBJ2-3; 7 positions agree with TRBD2. The CDR3 contains 15 residues. Germline V gene sequence: CDR1 GTSNPN, CDR2 SVGIG (reference sequence). J gave up 3 bases and V 2 bases, and 8 bases lay outside the gene matches. CDR3 loop: CAWSPGSGKTDTQYF. The CDR3 DNA sequence: TGTGCCTGGAGTCCTGGGAGCGGGAAGACAGATACGCAGTATTTT. The variable domain in full, with the rest retrieved from reference TRBV30 and TRBJ2-3, is SQTIHQWPATLVQPVGSPLSLECTVEGTSNPNLYWYRQAAGRGLQLLFYSVGIGQISSEVPQNLSASRPQDRQFILSSKKLLLSDSGFYLCAWSPGSGKTDTQYFGPGTRLTVL.

In this sample, this clonotype turned up many times. The DNA of the CDR3 is TGTGCCAGCAGAGGACAGGGGGTTTCTGGGGCCAACGTCCTGACTTTC. Translation: CASRGQGVSGANVLTF. The chain recombines TRBV28 with TRBJ2-6; 10 bases are shared with TRBD1. V shed 6 bases, J shed 1 base, and the junction held 3 bases outside the gene matches. Germline loops: CDR1 MDHEN, CDR2 SYDVKM. The CDR3 extends over 16 amino acids.